Listed below are T cell receptor beta chains from one sample, sequenced in a study of post-analysis software for immune sequencing data. TCRdb used MiXCR to reprocess the PCR reads, holding one entry per CDR3 protein. The data hold approximately 690,000 distinct CDR3 sequences, with approximately 59% observed a single time. Input material: blood. The receptors shown here come from a girl aged 2 to 10 with multiple sclerosis. Each CDR3 is given with its conserved first and last residue. A D gene is named only where the DNA matches it firmly. Some rows have no size entry. The others give once, few or many, or a class for an expanded clone.

NA | NA | TRBJ2-4 | TRBV5-1 | TGCGCCAGCAGCCCGGAAGAGTCTCTAGCCAAAAACATTCAGTACTTC | CASSPEESLAKNIQYF
NA | TRBD2 | TRBJ2-1 | TRBV27 | TGTGCCAGCAGTTTATATAGGCTAGCGGGCTCCTACAATGAGCAGTTCTTC | CASSLYRLAGSYNEQFF
NA | TRBD1 | TRBJ1-1 | TRBV7-9 | TGTGCCAGCAGCTTAGCCCTCAGACAGGGACCCACTGAAGCTTTCTTT | CASSLALRQGPTEAFF
NA | NA | TRBJ1-2 | TRBV20-1 | TGCAGTGCTAGAACTAGGGATGGCTACACCTTC | CSARTRDGYTF
NA | NA | TRBJ2-1 | TRBV7-3 | TGTGCCAGCAGCTCCCTCCAGGGGACCGCCTACAATGAGCAGTTCTTC | CASSSLQGTAYNEQFF
NA | TRBD1 | TRBJ2-3 | TRBV25-1 | TGTGCCAGCAGTGAGAAACAGGGACAGGGTCCAGATACGCAGTATTTT | CASSEKQGQGPDTQYF
NA | TRBD2 | TRBJ2-4 | TRBV4-1 | TGCGCCAGCAGCCAAGTTATCCGGGAGGAGCAGTACTTC | CASSQVIREEQYF
NA | NA | TRBJ2-1 | TRBV6-2/TRBV6-3 | TGTGCCAGCACCCAGGGGGGGGATGAGCAGTTCTTC | CASTQGGDEQFF
NA | TRBD2 | TRBJ2-5 | TRBV7-2 | TGTGCCAGCAGTTCACCGGGACTAGTCCTACAAGAGACCCAGTACTTC | CASSSPGLVLQETQYF
few | TRBD1 | TRBJ2-5 | TRBV5-6 | TGTGCCAGCCAGACAGGGGGCGGAGAGACCCAGTACTTC | CASQTGGGETQYF
few | NA | TRBJ2-2 | TRBV12-3/TRBV12-4 | TGTGCCAGCAGTTTTAGGGATCGTACCGGGGAGCTGTTTTTT | CASSFRDRTGELFF
few | TRBD1 | TRBJ1-5 | TRBV7-9 | TGTGCCAGCGGGTTGACAGGGGATCAGCCCCAGCATTTT | CASGLTGDQPQHF
NA | NA | TRBJ2-1 | TRBV12-3/TRBV12-4 | TGTGCCAGCACCGAAATGCAGGGATTTAGGTCCTACAATGAGCAGTTCTTC | CASTEMQGFRSYNEQFF
few | NA | TRBJ2-3 | TRBV6-6 | TGTGCCAGCAGTTACCTTACAGGGGATACGCAGTATTTT | CASSYLTGDTQYF
NA | TRBD2 | TRBJ2-7 | TRBV9 | TGTGCCAGCAGCGTAGCGGGCGGGAGGGCTTTCGACGAGCAGTACTTC | CASSVAGGRAFDEQYF
NA | NA | TRBJ1-5 | TRBV7-6 | TGTGCCAGCAGCCCCTACGGCCAGACCAATCAGCCCCAGCATTTT | CASSPYGQTNQPQHF
few | TRBD2 | TRBJ2-1 | TRBV6-6 | TGTGCCAGCAGTTACTGGCGCGGGGGGGACAATGAGCAGTTCTTC | CASSYWRGGDNEQFF
NA | TRBD2 | TRBJ2-1 | TRBV6-2/TRBV6-3 | TGTGCCAGCAGCTTCACCCTAGCGGGGGGTACAAGCTCCTACAATGAGCAGTTCTTC | CASSFTLAGGTSSYNEQFF
few | NA | TRBJ2-3 | TRBV29-1 | TGCAGCGTACCGGGACCTAACACAGATACGCAGTATTTT | CSVPGPNTDTQYF
NA | NA | TRBJ1-6 | TRBV11-2 | TGTGCCAGCAGCTCAGGTCTATCCCTCCACTTT | CASSSGLSLHF
NA | TRBD1 | TRBJ1-2 | TRBV20-1 | TGCAGTGCTAGTGGGACAGGGGTCTATGGCTACACCTTC | CSASGTGVYGYTF
NA | NA | TRBJ2-1 | TRBV9 | TGTGCCAGCAGCGAGTTAGCGGCCTCCTACAATGAGCAGTTCTTC | CASSELAASYNEQFF
NA | NA | TRBJ2-7 | TRBV5-1 | TGCGCCAGCAGCTTCGGGGCAGAGGCCCAGTACTTC | CASSFGAEAQYF
NA | NA | TRBJ2-7 | TRBV20-1 | TGCAGTGCTAACGGCGAGGGGAGATTCGAGCAGTACTTC | CSANGEGRFEQYF
NA | NA | TRBJ1-1 | TRBV4-1 | TGCGCCAGCAGCCAAGTCGCCGAGGGGAACACTGAAGCTTTCTTT | CASSQVAEGNTEAFF
NA | TRBD2 | TRBJ2-1 | TRBV10-3 | TGTGCCATCAAGGGGACTAGCGGGGGAAATGAGCAGTTCTTC | CAIKGTSGGNEQFF
NA | TRBD2 | TRBJ2-1 | TRBV5-5 | TGTGCCAGCAGCTCGCCGGGACTAGCGGGCTTCAATGAGCAGTTCTTC | CASSSPGLAGFNEQFF
few | NA | TRBJ2-1 | TRBV2 | TGTGCCAGCAGTCAGGCCTACAATGAGCAGTTCTTC | CASSQAYNEQFF
NA | NA | TRBJ2-7 | TRBV6-1 | TGTGCCAGCAGTGCACCGGGACCCCGAGCCTACGAGCAGTACTTC | CASSAPGPRAYEQYF
once | NA | TRBJ2-5 | TRBV11-2 | TGTGCCAGCAGCCCCATAGGATGGCGGGAGACCCAGTACTTC | CASSPIGWRETQYF
few | TRBD2 | TRBJ2-5 | TRBV10-3 | TGTGCCATCAGTTGGGGGACTAGCGGGAAAGAGACCCAGTACTTC | CAISWGTSGKETQYF
few | TRBD2 | TRBJ2-7 | TRBV7-8 | TGTGCCAGCAGCTTTGGGGAGGGAGGCCAGGGTTACGAGCAGTACTTC | CASSFGEGGQGYEQYF
few | NA | TRBJ2-3 | TRBV12-3/TRBV12-4 | TGTGCCAGCAAACAACGGGTTGGCGGTAGCACAGATACGCAGTATTTT | CASKQRVGGSTDTQYF
few | TRBD1 | TRBJ1-2 | TRBV29-1 | TGCAGCGTGAGGGGACAGGGGAACTATGGCTACACCTTC | CSVRGQGNYGYTF
few | NA | TRBJ2-5 | TRBV29-1 | TGCAGCGTTGAAGGGGATGGGCAGGGCCTACAAGAGACCCAGTACTTC | CSVEGDGQGLQETQYF
NA | NA | TRBJ2-7 | TRBV6-2/TRBV6-3 | TGTGCCATTTCTGAGGGGAGGAGGTACGAGCAGTACTTC | CAISEGRRYEQYF
NA | TRBD2 | TRBJ2-5 | TRBV7-7 | TGTGCTAGCAGCCCTTCTAGCGGGGGAGGAGAGCAGTACTTC | CASSPSSGGGEQYF
few | TRBD1 | TRBJ2-3 | TRBV3-1 | TGTGCCAGCAGCCAAGTACCGGGACAGGGGTGGACAGATACGCAGTATTTT | CASSQVPGQGWTDTQYF
NA | TRBD2 | TRBJ2-7 | TRBV5-1 | TGCGCCAGCAGCTTGACTAGCGGGACGGGCGAGCAGTACTTC | CASSLTSGTGEQYF
NA | TRBD2 | TRBJ2-1 | TRBV19 | TGTGCCAGTAGTTTGTGGGCGGGAGTACTGATCAATGAGCAGTTCTTC | CASSLWAGVLINEQFF
NA | NA | TRBJ2-3 | TRBV10-2 | TGCGCCAGCCAGCTGGGGGGACGCGATACGCAGTATTTT | CASQLGGRDTQYF
NA | NA | TRBJ2-4 | TRBV7-2 | TGTGCCAGCAGCTTAGTTGAGGCAGTCTCCCAAAACATTCAGTACTTC | CASSLVEAVSQNIQYF
NA | NA | TRBJ1-1 | TRBV12-3/TRBV12-4 | TGTGCCAGCAGTTTAGCAGGGCCGAACACTGAAGCTTTCTTT | CASSLAGPNTEAFF
NA | TRBD1 | TRBJ2-2 | TRBV11-2 | TGTGCCAGCAAAGGACAGGGTTCGATCGGGGAGCTGTTTTTT | CASKGQGSIGELFF
few | NA | TRBJ2-3 | TRBV20-1 | TGCAGTGCTAGAACTAGGGGCCCAGATACGCAGTATTTT | CSARTRGPDTQYF
few | TRBD1 | TRBJ2-5 | TRBV10-3 | TGTGCCATCAGTGAGGACAGGGGTGAGGCGACCCAGTACTTC | CAISEDRGEATQYF
NA | NA | TRBJ2-3 | TRBV6-6 | TGTGCCAGCAGTACGACAGTCAGCACGGATACGCAGTATTTT | CASSTTVSTDTQYF
NA | NA | TRBJ2-6 | TRBV7-2 | TGTGCCAGCGGCAAAATATGGTTGAGGCCCCAGGGGGCCAACGTCCTGACTTTC | CASGKIWLRPQGANVLTF
NA | NA | TRBJ2-7 | TRBV20-1 | TGCAGTGCTAGCTCTGATCGGGGCTACGAGCAGTACTTC | CSASSDRGYEQYF
NA | TRBD2 | TRBJ2-1 | TRBV12-3/TRBV12-4 | TGTGCCAGCAGCCTAGCGGGAGGGGCCCACAATGAGCAGTTCTTC | CASSLAGGAHNEQFF
NA | NA | TRBJ2-5 | TRBV20-1 | TGCAGTGCTAGAAAGAGCCCGGGACCCTCCCAGTACTTC | CSARKSPGPSQYF
NA | NA | TRBJ2-4 | TRBV28 | TGTGCCTGCAGTTCTGGGTTGAACATTCAGTACTTC | CACSSGLNIQYF
NA | TRBD1 | TRBJ1-2 | TRBV6-2/TRBV6-3 | TGTGCCAGCACCCGGACAGGGAATAACTATGGCTACACCTTC | CASTRTGNNYGYTF
once | NA | TRBJ1-2 | TRBV5-1 | TGCGCCAGCAGCTTTGGGGATGGGGCGAACTATGGCTACACCTTC | CASSFGDGANYGYTF
few | TRBD2 | TRBJ2-1 | TRBV4-1 | TGCGCCAGCAGCCAAGTGACTAGCAGTGGGAGGGGTGAGCAGTTCTTC | CASSQVTSSGRGEQFF
NA | NA | TRBJ2-1 | TRBV29-1 | TGCAGCGTGAGCGGCCAGGGAGTGTTAAATGAGCAGTTCTTC | CSVSGQGVLNEQFF
NA | NA | TRBJ2-5 | TRBV20-1 | TGCAGTGCTAGAGCGAAAACTCCCTCTGGGAGAGAGACCCAGTACTTC | CSARAKTPSGRETQYF
few | TRBD2 | TRBJ2-7 | TRBV20-1 | TGCAGTGCCGCATACCCGGGACTAGCTCTAGGGGAGCAGTACTTC | CSAAYPGLALGEQYF
NA | TRBD1 | TRBJ1-6 | TRBV5-6 | TGTGCCAGCAGCCCGCGCCAGGGGGCTCGGTCACCCCTCCACTTT | CASSPRQGARSPLHF